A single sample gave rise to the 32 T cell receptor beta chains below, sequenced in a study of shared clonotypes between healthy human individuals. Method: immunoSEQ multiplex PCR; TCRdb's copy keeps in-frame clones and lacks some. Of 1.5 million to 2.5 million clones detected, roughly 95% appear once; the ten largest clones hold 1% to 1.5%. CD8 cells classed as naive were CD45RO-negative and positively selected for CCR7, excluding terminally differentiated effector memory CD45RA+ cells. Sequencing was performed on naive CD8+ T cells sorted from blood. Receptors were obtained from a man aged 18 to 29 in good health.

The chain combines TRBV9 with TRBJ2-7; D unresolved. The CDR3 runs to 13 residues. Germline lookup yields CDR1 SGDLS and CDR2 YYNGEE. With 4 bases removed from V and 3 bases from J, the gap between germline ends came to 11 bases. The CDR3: CASSPPGRYEQYF. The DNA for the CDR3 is TGTGCCAGCAGCCCCCCGGGCCGCTACGAGCAGTACTTC.

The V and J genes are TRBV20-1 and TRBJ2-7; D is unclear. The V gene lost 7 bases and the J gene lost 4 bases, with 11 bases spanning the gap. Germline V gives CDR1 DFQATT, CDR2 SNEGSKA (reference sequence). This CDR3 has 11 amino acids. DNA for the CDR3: TGCAGTGGCTATAACTCTTACGAGCAGTACTTC. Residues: CSGYNSYEQYF.

In DNA, the CDR3 is TGTGCCAGCAGCCCCCCGGACGGTGAAGCTTTCTTT. It is translated as CASSPPDGEAFF. The chain joins TRBV5-4 to TRBJ1-1, with no clear D. The CDR3 spans 12 residues. Germline CDR1 SGHNT, CDR2 YYREEE (reference sequence). V dropped 4 bases and J dropped 7 bases, with 11 bases sitting between them.

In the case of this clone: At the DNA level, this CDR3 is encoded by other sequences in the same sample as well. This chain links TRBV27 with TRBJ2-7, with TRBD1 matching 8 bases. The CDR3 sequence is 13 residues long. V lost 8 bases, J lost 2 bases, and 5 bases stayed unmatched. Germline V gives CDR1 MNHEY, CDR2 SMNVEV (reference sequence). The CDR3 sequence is CASRPTGAYEQYF. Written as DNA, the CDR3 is TGTGCCAGCCGACCGACAGGGGCCTACGAGCAGTACTTC.

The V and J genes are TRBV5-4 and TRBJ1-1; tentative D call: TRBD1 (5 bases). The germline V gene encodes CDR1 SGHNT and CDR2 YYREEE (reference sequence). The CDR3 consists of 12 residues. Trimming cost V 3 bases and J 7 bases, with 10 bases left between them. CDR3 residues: CASSSLGVEAFF. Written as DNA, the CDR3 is TGTGCCAGCAGCTCTTTGGGGGTTGAAGCTTTCTTT.

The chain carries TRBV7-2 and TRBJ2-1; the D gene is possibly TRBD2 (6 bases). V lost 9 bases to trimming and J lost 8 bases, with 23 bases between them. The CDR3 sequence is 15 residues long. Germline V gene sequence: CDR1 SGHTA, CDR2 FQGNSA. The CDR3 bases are TGTGCCAGAAATAGGGGTAGCGGCCACTCATATGAGCAGTTCTTC. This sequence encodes CARNRGSGHSYEQFF.

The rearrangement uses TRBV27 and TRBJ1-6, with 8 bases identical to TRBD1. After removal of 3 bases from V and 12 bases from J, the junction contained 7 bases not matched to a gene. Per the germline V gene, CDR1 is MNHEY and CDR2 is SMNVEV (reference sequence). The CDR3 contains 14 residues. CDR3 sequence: CASSFTGGREPLHF. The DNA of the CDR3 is TGTGCCAGCAGTTTTACAGGGGGGCGCGAACCCCTCCACTTT.

Written as DNA, the CDR3 is TGCGCCAGCAGCTTGGGTGAAAGCAGGACCACTGAAGCTTTCTTT. Translation: CASSLGESRTTEAFF. This chain links TRBV5-1 with TRBJ1-1; D is undetermined. From germline, CDR1 is SGHRS and CDR2 YFSETQ. The CDR3 has 15 amino acids. V was clipped by 0 bases and J by 4 bases, with 13 bases between them.

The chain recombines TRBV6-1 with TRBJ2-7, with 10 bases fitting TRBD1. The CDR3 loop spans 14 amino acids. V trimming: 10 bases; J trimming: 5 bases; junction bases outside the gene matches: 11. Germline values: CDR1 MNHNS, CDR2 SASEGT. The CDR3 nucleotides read TGTGCCACCTCACGAGGGACAGGGGTCCACGAGCAGTACTTC. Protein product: CATSRGTGVHEQYF.

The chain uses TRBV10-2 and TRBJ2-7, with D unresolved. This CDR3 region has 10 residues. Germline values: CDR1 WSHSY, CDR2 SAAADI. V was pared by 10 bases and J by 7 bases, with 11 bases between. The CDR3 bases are TGCGCCACCGCCGGACCTGAGCAGTACTTC. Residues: CATAGPEQYF.

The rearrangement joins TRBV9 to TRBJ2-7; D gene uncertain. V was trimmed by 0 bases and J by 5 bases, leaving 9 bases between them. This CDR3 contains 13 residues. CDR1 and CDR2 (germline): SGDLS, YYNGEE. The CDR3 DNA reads TGTGCCAGCAGCGTAGGGGATTTGGACGAGCAGTACTTC. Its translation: CASSVGDLDEQYF.

CDR3 bases: TGTGCCAGCAGCTTGACCGCGCTGTTGGAGACCCAGTACTTC. Translating it yields CASSLTALLETQYF. The chain couples TRBV5-6 to TRBJ2-5; D remains unclear. The CDR3 has 14 residues. Germline V gives CDR1 SGHDT, CDR2 YYEEEE. V was clipped by 1 base and J by 5 bases, with 12 bases between them.

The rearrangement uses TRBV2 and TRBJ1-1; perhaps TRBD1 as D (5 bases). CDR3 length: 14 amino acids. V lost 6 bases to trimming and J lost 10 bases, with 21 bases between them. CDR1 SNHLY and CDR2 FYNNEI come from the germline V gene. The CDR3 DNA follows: TGTGCCAGCAGACCAAGGGGCAAGGTTTTCGGAGCTTTCTTT. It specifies CASRPRGKVFGAFF. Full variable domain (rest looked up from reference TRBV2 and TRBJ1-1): EPEVTQTPSHQVTQMGQEVILRCVPISNHLYFYWYRQILGQKVEFLVSFYNNEISEKSEIFDDQFSVERPDGSNFTLKIRSTKLEDSAMYFCASRPRGKVFGAFFGQGTRLTVV.

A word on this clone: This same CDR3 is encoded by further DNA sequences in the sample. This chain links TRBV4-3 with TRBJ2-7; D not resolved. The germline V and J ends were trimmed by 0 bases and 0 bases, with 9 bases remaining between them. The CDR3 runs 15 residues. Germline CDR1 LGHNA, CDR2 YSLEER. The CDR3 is CASSQDFGSSYEQYF. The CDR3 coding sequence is TGCGCCAGCAGCCAAGATTTTGGATCCTCCTACGAGCAGTACTTC.

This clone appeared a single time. Here the CDR3 DNA reads TGTGCCAGCAGCCGGCGACAGGACTACGTACAGCCCCAGCATTTT. Translation gives CASSRRQDYVQPQHF. The rearrangement uses TRBV7-9 and TRBJ1-5, with D possibly TRBD1 on 6 matching bases. Trimming left V 5 bases short and J 7 bases short, with 18 bases between. This CDR3 contains 15 residues. Germline V gene lookup returns CDR1 SEHNR and CDR2 FQNEAQ (reference sequence).

The CDR3 sequence: CASSTTGFNYGYTF. The DNA of the CDR3 is TGTGCCAGCAGCACTACAGGGTTTAACTATGGCTACACCTTC. The J gene is TRBJ1-2, the V gene TRBV7-2, with a weak D call TRBD1 (6 bases). V shed 5 bases and J shed 1 base, with 11 bases lying between them. Germline V CDR1 and CDR2: SGHTA, FQGNSA. The CDR3 extends over 14 amino acids.

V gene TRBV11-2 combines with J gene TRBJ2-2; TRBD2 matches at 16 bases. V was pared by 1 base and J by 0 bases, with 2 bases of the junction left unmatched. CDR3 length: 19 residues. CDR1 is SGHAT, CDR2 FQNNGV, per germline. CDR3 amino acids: CASSLAGLAGGPNTGELFF. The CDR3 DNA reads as TGTGCCAGCAGCTTAGCGGGACTAGCGGGAGGGCCGAACACCGGGGAGCTGTTTTTT.

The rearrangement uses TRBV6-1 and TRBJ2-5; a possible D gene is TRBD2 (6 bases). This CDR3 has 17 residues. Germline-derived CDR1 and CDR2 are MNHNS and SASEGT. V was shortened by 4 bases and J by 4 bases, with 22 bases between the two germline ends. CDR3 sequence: CASSGPNRDLERETQYF. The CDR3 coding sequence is TGTGCCAGCAGTGGACCCAACCGGGACTTAGAAAGAGAGACCCAGTACTTC.

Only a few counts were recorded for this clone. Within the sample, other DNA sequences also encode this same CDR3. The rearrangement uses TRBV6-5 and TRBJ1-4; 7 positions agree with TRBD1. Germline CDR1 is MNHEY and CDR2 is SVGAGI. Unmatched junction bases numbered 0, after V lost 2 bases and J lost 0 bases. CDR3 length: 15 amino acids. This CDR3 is CASSYTGATNEKLFF. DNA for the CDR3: TGTGCCAGCAGTTACACAGGGGCAACTAATGAAAAACTGTTTTTT.

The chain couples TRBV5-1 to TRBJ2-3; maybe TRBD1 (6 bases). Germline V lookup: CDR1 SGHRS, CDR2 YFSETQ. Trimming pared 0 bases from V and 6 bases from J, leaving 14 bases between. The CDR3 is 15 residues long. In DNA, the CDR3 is TGCGCCAGCAGCTTGGTTGGACAGCCACGGGATACGCAGTATTTT. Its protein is CASSLVGQPRDTQYF.

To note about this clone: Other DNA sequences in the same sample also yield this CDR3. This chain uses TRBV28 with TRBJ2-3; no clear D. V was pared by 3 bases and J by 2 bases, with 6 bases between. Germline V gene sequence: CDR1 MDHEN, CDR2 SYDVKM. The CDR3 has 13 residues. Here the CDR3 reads CASSLVSTDTQYF. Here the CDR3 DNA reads TGTGCCAGCAGTTTGGTTTCCACAGATACGCAGTATTTT. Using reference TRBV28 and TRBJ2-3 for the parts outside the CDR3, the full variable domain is DVKVTQSSRYLVKRTGEKVFLECVQDMDHENMFWYRQDPGLGLRLIYFSYDVKMKEKGDIPEGYSVSREKKERFSLILESASTNQTSMYLCASSLVSTDTQYFGPGTRLTVL.

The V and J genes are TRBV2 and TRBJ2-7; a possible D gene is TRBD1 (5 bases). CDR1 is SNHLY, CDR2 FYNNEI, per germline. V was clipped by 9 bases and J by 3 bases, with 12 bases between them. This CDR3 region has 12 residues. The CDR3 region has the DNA TGTGCCAGTCATCAAGACAGCTACGAGCAGTACTTC. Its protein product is CASHQDSYEQYF.

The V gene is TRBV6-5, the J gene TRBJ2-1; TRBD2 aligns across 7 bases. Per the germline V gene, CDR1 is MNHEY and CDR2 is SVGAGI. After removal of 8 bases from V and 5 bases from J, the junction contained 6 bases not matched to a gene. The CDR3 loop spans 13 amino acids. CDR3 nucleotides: TGTGCCAGCGCTAGCGGCGTACACAATGAGCAGTTCTTC. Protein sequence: CASASGVHNEQFF.

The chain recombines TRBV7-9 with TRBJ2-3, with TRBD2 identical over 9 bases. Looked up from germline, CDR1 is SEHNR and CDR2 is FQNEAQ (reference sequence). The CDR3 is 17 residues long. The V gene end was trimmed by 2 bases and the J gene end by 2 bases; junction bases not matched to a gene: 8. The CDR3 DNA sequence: TGTGCCAGCAGCTTATATCTAGCGGGGCTACTCACAGATACGCAGTATTTT. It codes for CASSLYLAGLLTDTQYF.

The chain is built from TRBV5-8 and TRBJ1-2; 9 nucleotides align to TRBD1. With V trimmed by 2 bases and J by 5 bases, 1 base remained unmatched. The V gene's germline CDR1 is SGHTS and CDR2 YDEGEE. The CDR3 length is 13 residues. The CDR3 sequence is CASSFGTGYGYTF. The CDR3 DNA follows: TGTGCCAGCAGCTTCGGGACAGGGTATGGCTACACCTTC.

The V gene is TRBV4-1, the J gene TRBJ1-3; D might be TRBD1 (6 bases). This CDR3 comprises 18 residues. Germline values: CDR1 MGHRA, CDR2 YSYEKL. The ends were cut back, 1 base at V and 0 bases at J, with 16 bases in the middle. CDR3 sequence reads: CASSQVPGQFTSGNTIYF. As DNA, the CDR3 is TGCGCCAGCAGCCAAGTCCCCGGACAGTTCACCTCTGGAAACACCATATATTTT.

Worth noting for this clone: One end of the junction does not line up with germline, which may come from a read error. CDR3 nucleotide sequence: TGTGCCAGCAGTTGGGACAGGGGCTGGAACTTC. Translated, it gives CASSWDRGWNF. The chain carries TRBV2 and TRBJ2-7, with 10 bases identical to TRBD1. CDR3 size: 11 residues. The germline CDR1 and CDR2 sequences are SNHLY and FYNNEI.

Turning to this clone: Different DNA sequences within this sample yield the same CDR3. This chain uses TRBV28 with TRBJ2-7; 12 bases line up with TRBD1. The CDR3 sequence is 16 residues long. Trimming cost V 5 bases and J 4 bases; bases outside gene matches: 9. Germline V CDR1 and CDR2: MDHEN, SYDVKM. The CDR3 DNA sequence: TGTGCCAGCAGTCCGGGACCGGGACAGGGGGCTTACGAGCAGTACTTC. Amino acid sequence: CASSPGPGQGAYEQYF.

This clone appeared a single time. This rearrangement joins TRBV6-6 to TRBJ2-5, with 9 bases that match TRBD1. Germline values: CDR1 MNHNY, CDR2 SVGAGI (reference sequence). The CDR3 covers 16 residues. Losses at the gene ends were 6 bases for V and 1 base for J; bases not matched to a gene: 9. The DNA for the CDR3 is TGTGCCAGCAGCGACGATAGGGGACAGGGCCAAGAGACCCAGTACTTC. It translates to CASSDDRGQGQETQYF.

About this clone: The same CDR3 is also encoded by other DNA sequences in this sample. The CDR3 sequence: CASSPPGGTDTQYF. DNA for the CDR3: TGTGCCAGCAGCCCTCCGGGCGGCACAGATACGCAGTATTTT. The rearrangement joins TRBV13 to TRBJ2-3; D is ambiguous. Germline assignment: CDR1 PRHDT and CDR2 FYEKMQ (reference sequence). Trimming cost V 5 bases and J 1 base, with 10 bases left between them. The CDR3 contains 14 residues.

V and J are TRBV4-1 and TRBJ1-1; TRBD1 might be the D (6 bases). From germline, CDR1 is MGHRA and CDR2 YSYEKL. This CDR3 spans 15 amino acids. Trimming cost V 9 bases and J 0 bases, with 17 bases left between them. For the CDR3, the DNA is TGCGCCAGTACTACAGGGCCCAGGATGAACACTGAAGCTTTCTTT. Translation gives CASTTGPRMNTEAFF.

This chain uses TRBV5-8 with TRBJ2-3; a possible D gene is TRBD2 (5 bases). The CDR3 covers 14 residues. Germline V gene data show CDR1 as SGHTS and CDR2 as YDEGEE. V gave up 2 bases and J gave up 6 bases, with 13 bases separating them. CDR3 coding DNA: TGTGCCAGCAGCTTTCGAGGGCTGGGGGATACGCAGTATTTT. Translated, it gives CASSFRGLGDTQYF. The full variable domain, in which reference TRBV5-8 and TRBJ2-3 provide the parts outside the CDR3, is EAGVTQSPTHLIKTRGQQATLRCSPISGHTSVYWYQQALGLGLQFLLWYDEGEERNRGNFPPRFSGRQFPNYSSELNVNALELEDSALYLCASSFRGLGDTQYFGPGTRLTVL.